The 24 T cell receptor beta chains below come from one sample, sequenced in a study of blood T cell repertoires in COVID-19. The assay was immunoSEQ multiplex PCR, and TCRdb's table has in-frame clones only and misses some. The sample lists 270,000 or so clones, approximately 87% seen once, with about an eighth in the top ten. The sequenced material came from peripheral blood. All receptors come from a woman in her twenties or thirties with COVID-19, enrolled during active disease.

The chain carries TRBV5-1 and TRBJ1-1; D uncertain. The germline V and J ends were trimmed by 0 bases and 1 base, with 7 bases remaining between them. The CDR3 length is 14 residues. From germline, CDR1 is SGHRS and CDR2 YFSETQ. The CDR3 region is CASSLGGWNTEAFF. CDR3 in DNA: TGCGCCAGCAGCTTGGGAGGCTGGAACACTGAAGCTTTCTTT.

This clone occurred once. V usage is TRBV9 and J usage is TRBJ2-3; no clear D gene. V shed 4 bases and J shed 0 bases, with 6 bases lying between them. CDR3 length equals 13 residues. The germline V gene encodes CDR1 SGDLS and CDR2 YYNGEE. DNA for the CDR3: TGTGCCAGCAGCATGACTAGCACAGATACGCAGTATTTT. Protein sequence: CASSMTSTDTQYF.

Regarding this clone: An end of the junction differs from the germline gene, which may be a read error. The chain recombines TRBV4-2 with TRBJ1-4; no definite D call. CDR3 size: 16 residues. In germline, CDR1 is LGHNA, CDR2 YNFKEQ. The CDR3 region has the DNA TGTGCCAGCAGCCAAGATATGGAGGGCCCCAATGGAAAACTGTTTTTT. This translates into CASSQDMEGPNGKLFF.

V usage is TRBV9 and J usage is TRBJ2-3; TRBD2 matches 7 bases. CDR3 length equals 15 residues. CDR1 and CDR2 (germline): SGDLS, YYNGEE. The V gene end was trimmed by 2 bases and the J gene end by 4 bases; junction bases not matched to a gene: 7. This CDR3 reads CASSVLSGVPDTQYF. In nucleotides, the CDR3 is TGTGCCAGCAGCGTCCTCAGCGGGGTGCCAGATACGCAGTATTTT.

This rearrangement joins TRBV15 to TRBJ2-3, with 7 bases that match TRBD1. This CDR3 has 15 amino acids. Germline V gene data show CDR1 as LNHNV and CDR2 as YYDKDF (reference sequence). J lost 0 bases, V lost 5 bases, and 5 bases had no gene match. CDR3 nucleotide sequence: TGTGCCACCAGCGTCGGGACAGTAAGCACAGATACGCAGTATTTT. This encodes CATSVGTVSTDTQYF.

The chain uses TRBV6-5 and TRBJ1-2; possibly TRBD1 for D (6 bases). The length of the CDR3 is 12 residues. Deletions cut 6 bases from V and 3 bases from J, with 8 bases between. Germline loops: CDR1 MNHEY, CDR2 SVGAGI. The CDR3 sequence is CASSRTDYGYTF. As DNA, the CDR3 is TGTGCCAGCAGCCGGACAGACTATGGCTACACCTTC.

This chain uses TRBV18 with TRBJ2-1; a weak D match, TRBD2 (5 bases). Trimming cost V 5 bases and J 3 bases, with 8 bases left between them. This CDR3 has 13 residues. Germline V gene lookup returns CDR1 KGHSH and CDR2 LQKENI. This CDR3 reads CASSSGNYNEQFF. The DNA of the CDR3 is TGTGCCAGCTCATCCGGGAACTACAATGAGCAGTTCTTC.

This sequence joins TRBV15 and TRBJ2-3; no firm D call. The CDR3 is 15 residues long. CDR1 is LNHNV and CDR2 is YYDKDF in the germline V gene (reference sequence). The V end lost 2 bases, the J end lost 6 bases, and 15 bases lay between the germline ends. The CDR3 reads CATSRPTITGDTQYF. CDR3 nucleotide sequence: TGTGCCACCAGCAGACCGACAATTACTGGGGATACGCAGTATTTT.

CDR3 bases: TGTGCCAGCAGCCAATCCGGACTAGCTGGCGATGAGCAGTTCTTC. As protein: CASSQSGLAGDEQFF. This chain links TRBV3-1 (or the pseudogene TRBV3-2) with TRBJ2-1; TRBD2 matches 8 bases. The CDR3 spans 15 residues. The J segment lost 8 bases and the V segment lost 2 bases, leaving 8 bases of the junction unmatched. Looked up from germline, CDR1 is LGHDT and CDR2 is YNNKEL (reference sequence).

The chain is built from TRBV2 and TRBJ1-6, with 8 nucleotides matching TRBD1. The CDR3 consists of 16 residues. Trimming removed 5 bases from V and 3 bases from J; junction bases left unmatched: 6. Germline-derived CDR1 and CDR2 are SNHLY and FYNNEI. The CDR3 nucleotides read TGTGCCAGCAGTCTGAAAGGGACAGGCTATAATTCACCCCTCCACTTT. This sequence encodes CASSLKGTGYNSPLHF.

The chain combines TRBV2 with TRBJ2-7, with 7 bases aligning to TRBD1. The CDR3 runs 15 residues. J gave up 3 bases and V 1 base, and 6 bases lay outside the gene matches. CDR1 and CDR2 from the germline V gene are SNHLY and FYNNEI. CDR3 DNA sequence: TGTGCCAGCAGTGAAGTGTGGGGACAGCGCTACGAGCAGTACTTC. Amino acid sequence: CASSEVWGQRYEQYF.

This chain joins TRBV11-2 and TRBJ1-3; 8 nucleotides line up with TRBD1. Germline assignment: CDR1 SGHAT and CDR2 FQNNGV. The CDR3 has 16 residues. The junction had 9 bases not matched to a gene; V was cut back by 1 base and J by 7 bases. The CDR3 nucleotides read TGTGCCAGCAGCTTAGGGGGACAGGCCCCTTGGAACACCATATATTTT. Translated, it gives CASSLGGQAPWNTIYF. Complete variable domain (other parts from reference TRBV11-2 and TRBJ1-3): EAGVAQSPRYKIIEKRQSVAFWCNPISGHATLYWYQQILGQGPKLLIQFQNNGVVDDSQLPKDRFSAERLKGVDSTLKIQPAKLEDSAVYLCASSLGGQAPWNTIYFGEGSWLTVV.

This clone was seen a single time. The chain recombines TRBV3-1 (or the pseudogene TRBV3-2) with TRBJ1-1, with a weak D call TRBD1 (5 bases). The germline V and J ends were trimmed by 4 bases and 0 bases, with 12 bases remaining between them. The CDR3 runs 15 residues. Germline CDR1 is LGHDT and CDR2 is YNNKEL (reference sequence). DNA for the CDR3: TGTGCCAGCAGCCCATTAGGGGTATTGAACACTGAAGCTTTCTTT. Translation gives CASSPLGVLNTEAFF.

V gene TRBV18 combines with J gene TRBJ2-7; perhaps TRBD2 as D (6 bases). Trimming stripped 1 base from V and 6 bases from J, with 7 bases between. Germline lookup yields CDR1 KGHSH and CDR2 LQKENI. The length of the CDR3 is 12 residues. DNA for the CDR3: TGTGCCAGCTCACCACTCGGGGGCGAGCAGTACTTC. This sequence encodes CASSPLGGEQYF.

Points on this clone: The sample holds other DNA sequences that translate to the same CDR3. The CDR3 region is CASSWGGRETQYF. In DNA, the CDR3 is TGTGCCAGCAGTTGGGGGGGGCGGGAGACCCAGTACTTC. The chain joins TRBV12-3 or TRBV12-4 to TRBJ2-5; the D gene is possibly TRBD2 (7 bases). Trimming removed 4 bases from V and 5 bases from J, with 11 bases in between. CDR3 length: 13 amino acids.

J is TRBJ2-1 and V is TRBV7-6, with D hard to call. This CDR3 has 12 amino acids. The V gene lost 6 bases and the J gene lost 7 bases, with 10 bases spanning the gap. The germline gives CDR1 SGHVS, CDR2 FNYEAQ. This CDR3 is CASSFERNEQFF. Here the CDR3 DNA reads TGTGCCAGCAGTTTCGAGAGGAATGAGCAGTTCTTC.

The V gene is TRBV13, the J gene TRBJ2-7, with 9 bases fitting TRBD2. The V and J ends lost 3 bases and 5 bases, in that order; junction bases with no gene match: 5. This CDR3 contains 14 residues. Per the germline V gene, CDR1 is PRHDT and CDR2 is FYEKMQ (reference sequence). The CDR3, as DNA: TGTGCCAGCAGCTTCGGAAGCGGGGGGCACGAGCAGTACTTC. Translated: CASSFGSGGHEQYF. The full variable domain, its missing parts supplied by reference TRBV13 and TRBJ2-7, is AAGVIQSPRHLIKEKRETATLKCYPIPRHDTVYWYQQGPGQDPQFLISFYEKMQSDKGSIPDRFSAQQFSDYHSELNMSSLELGDSALYFCASSFGSGGHEQYFGPGTRLTVT.

The V and J genes are TRBV24-1 and TRBJ2-1; perhaps TRBD1 as D (5 bases). CDR1 KGHDR and CDR2 SFDVKD come from the germline V gene. Deletions cut 5 bases from V and 5 bases from J, with 9 bases between. The CDR3 consists of 13 residues. The CDR3 region is CATSAQGNNEQFF. The CDR3 nucleotides read TGTGCCACCAGTGCCCAGGGCAACAATGAGCAGTTCTTC.

The V and J genes are TRBV4-2 and TRBJ2-7, with 9 bases identical to TRBD1. V was pared by 3 bases and J by 5 bases, with 11 bases of the junction left unmatched. The CDR3 contains 16 residues. Germline assignment: CDR1 LGHNA and CDR2 YNFKEQ. CDR3 sequence (DNA): TGTGCCAGCAGCCATTTACCGGGACAGGGCACCAACGAGCAGTACTTC. Protein product: CASSHLPGQGTNEQYF.

About this clone: Within the sample, other DNA sequences also encode this same CDR3. The gene calls are TRBV4-1 and TRBJ2-7; D not resolved. Trimming took 1 base from V and 1 from J, leaving 5 bases between them. CDR1 is MGHRA and CDR2 is YSYEKL in the germline V gene. There are 13 residues in the CDR3. CDR3 nucleotide sequence: TGCGCCAGCAGCCAAGCCACTTCCTACGAGCAGTACTTC. It encodes CASSQATSYEQYF.

CDR3 amino acids: CSVGRQGETTDTQYF. CDR3 nucleotides: TGCAGCGTTGGTCGACAGGGGGAAACCACAGATACGCAGTATTTT. V usage is TRBV29-1 and J usage is TRBJ2-3; TRBD1 matches 9 bases. CDR1 is SQVTM, CDR2 ANQGSEA, per germline. Unmatched junction bases numbered 7, after V lost 4 bases and J lost 2 bases. This CDR3 is built from 15 residues.

V usage is TRBV7-2 and J usage is TRBJ2-2; D not resolved. The V gene lost 3 bases and the J gene lost 4 bases, with 6 bases spanning the gap. Germline V CDR1 and CDR2: SGHTA, FQGNSA. The length of the CDR3 is 13 residues. Here the CDR3 reads CASSFTRTGELFF. In DNA form, the CDR3 reads TGTGCCAGCAGCTTTACACGCACCGGGGAGCTGTTTTTT.

This clone was seen a single time. The rearrangement links TRBV5-4 to TRBJ1-4; TRBD1 might be the D (6 bases). Germline V gives CDR1 SGHNT, CDR2 YYREEE (reference sequence). This CDR3 comprises 16 residues. V lost 0 bases to trimming and J lost 7 bases, with 16 bases between them. CDR3 region: CASSLGRSGVGEKLFF. In DNA, the CDR3 is TGTGCCAGCAGCTTGGGGCGCTCAGGGGTTGGTGAAAAACTGTTTTTT.

CDR3 in DNA: TGTGCCAGCAGCTGGGATAGGGGGAACTATGGCTACACCTTC. Protein: CASSWDRGNYGYTF. The rearrangement uses TRBV5-5 and TRBJ1-2, with D possibly matching TRBD1 (6 bases). Germline CDR1 SGHKS, CDR2 YYEKEE (reference sequence). The CDR3 sequence is 14 residues long. Trimming left V 3 bases short and J 2 bases short, with 11 bases between.